These 22 T cell receptor beta chains came from one sample sequenced in a study of blood T cells in healthy people across ages. The use of a sample-barcoded 5' primer and a J-beta primer mix characterized a second PCR of roughly 6 to 11 cycles. Each CDR3 protein is one row after TCRdb ran MiXCR on the 5' RACE reads. The sample comprises approximately 780,000 distinct CDR3 sequences, roughly 24% of which are singletons, and less than 3.5% rests with the top ten. The same specimen was also included in a second study, on T cells of mothers and their children.

Source material: blood. The receptor set was obtained from a boy under 18 in good health.

The chain employs TRBV19 and TRBJ1-5, with D hard to call. The germline V gene encodes CDR1 LNHDA and CDR2 SQIVND (reference sequence). V lost 2 bases to trimming and J lost 0 bases, with 5 bases between them. The CDR3 spans 14 residues. DNA of the CDR3: TGTGCCAGTAGTATACAGGATAGCAATCAGCCCCAGCATTTT. As protein: CASSIQDSNQPQHF.

On this clonotype: One junction end does not reproduce the germline sequence, and a read error may be involved. The rearrangement uses TRBV20-1 and TRBJ2-5; D remains unclear. CDR1 is DFQATT, CDR2 SNEGSKA, per germline (reference sequence). The CDR3 runs 12 residues. This CDR3 is CNATPRSETQYF. In DNA form, the CDR3 reads TGCAATGCTACCCCCCGCTCAGAGACCCAGTACTTC.

The chain carries TRBV5-1 and TRBJ2-5; perhaps TRBD2 as D (7 bases). There are 16 residues in the CDR3. Trimming left V 1 base short and J 2 bases short, with 15 bases between. Germline V gene lookup returns CDR1 SGHRS and CDR2 YFSETQ. The CDR3 nucleotides are TGCGCCAGCAGCTTGCGGGGGGCTCGCGATCAAGAGACCCAGTACTTC. It encodes CASSLRGARDQETQYF.

The sample holds a few counts of this clonotype. The rearrangement links TRBV29-1 to TRBJ2-1; D is unclear. The germline V gene has CDR1 SQVTM and CDR2 ANQGSEA. Trimming shortened V by 3 bases and J by 3 bases, and 3 bases separated the two germline ends. This CDR3 is built from 11 residues. In DNA, the CDR3 is TGCAGCGTTGATATCTACAATGAGCAGTTCTTC. It is translated as CSVDIYNEQFF.

This clonotype turned up a few times. This chain connects TRBV27 to TRBJ2-7; D call uncertain. Germline CDR1 is MNHEY and CDR2 is SMNVEV (reference sequence). V lost 5 bases and J 0 bases, leaving 14 bases between the germline ends. The CDR3 sequence is 15 residues long. CDR3 bases: TGTGCCAGCAGTCCTGGTTCCGAGACCTCCTACGAGCAGTACTTC. Its protein product is CASSPGSETSYEQYF.

V is TRBV5-1 and J is TRBJ1-2; D gene unclear. This CDR3 spans 15 amino acids. The germline gives CDR1 SGHRS, CDR2 YFSETQ. V was clipped by 4 bases and J by 3 bases, with 16 bases between them. CDR3 sequence (DNA): TGCGCCAGCAGCGTCGACGCTACTGGGGACTATGGCTACACCTTC. Protein sequence: CASSVDATGDYGYTF.

This clonotype has just a few counts. The chain has TRBV20-1 and TRBJ2-2; a weak D match, TRBD1 (7 bases). The CDR3 has 15 residues. The V end was cut by 3 bases, the J end by 4 bases, with 15 bases between. Germline CDR1 DFQATT, CDR2 SNEGSKA (reference sequence). The DNA for the CDR3 is TGCAGTGCTAGCAGGGGGGCTGCAGCCACCGGGGAGCTGTTTTTT. Residues: CSASRGAAATGELFF.

The chain combines TRBV20-1 with TRBJ2-1; the D gene is possibly TRBD1 (5 bases). V was cut by 5 bases and J by 0 bases, with 17 bases left in between. Germline assignment: CDR1 DFQATT and CDR2 SNEGSKA (reference sequence). The CDR3 is 16 residues long. CDR3: CSAFHDSYSSYNEQFF. The CDR3 nucleotides are TGCAGTGCTTTTCACGACAGCTACAGCTCCTACAATGAGCAGTTCTTC.

This clonotype was found a few times. The chain couples TRBV29-1 to TRBJ2-7; 8 nucleotides match TRBD1. The CDR3 sequence is 11 residues long. The V gene's germline CDR1 is SQVTM and CDR2 ANQGSEA. V shed 7 bases, J shed 3 bases, and the junction held 2 bases outside the gene matches. CDR3 residues: CSATGGYEQYF. The CDR3 nucleotides are TGCAGCGCCACAGGGGGCTACGAGCAGTACTTC.

The V gene is TRBV5-4, the J gene TRBJ2-5; D perhaps matches TRBD2 (7 bases). The J call may be wrong; the DNA end is better matched by TRBJ2-7. From germline, CDR1 is SGHNT and CDR2 YYREEE (reference sequence). This CDR3 has 14 amino acids. The CDR3 DNA is TGTGCCAGCACCCCCAAGGGGGGGAGCTACGAGCAGTACTTC. Its protein is CASTPKGGSYEQYF.

This clonotype has only a few counts. The chain combines TRBV7-6 with TRBJ2-2; D possibly corresponds to TRBD1 (5 bases). Germline V CDR1 and CDR2: SGHVS, FNYEAQ. The CDR3 has 17 amino acids. The germline V and J ends were trimmed by 5 bases and 4 bases, with 20 bases remaining between them. The CDR3 nucleotides are TGTGCCAGCAGCACCCGACAGCCCACCCACCCCACCGGGGAGCTGTTTTTT. Translated, it gives CASSTRQPTHPTGELFF. The full variable domain, in which reference TRBV7-6 and TRBJ2-2 provide the parts outside the CDR3, is GAGVSQSPRYKVTKRGQDVALRCDPISGHVSLYWYRQALGQGPEFLTYFNYEAQQDKSGLPNDRFSAERPEGSISTLTIQRTEQRDSAMYRCASSTRQPTHPTGELFFGEGSRLTVL.

The V call is TRBV9, the J call TRBJ2-5; 8 nucleotides line up with TRBD2. The J call is doubtful: the DNA matches TRBJ2-1 better. Germline lookup yields CDR1 SGDLS and CDR2 YYNGEE. There are 15 residues in the CDR3. CDR3 coding DNA: TGTGCCAGCAGCGTAGAACCGGGGGGGCGGAGTGAGCAGTTCTTC. It codes for CASSVEPGGRSEQFF.

The rearrangement joins TRBV4-2 to TRBJ2-7; no reliable D call. The germline gives CDR1 LGHNA, CDR2 YNFKEQ. With 2 bases removed from V and 3 bases from J, the gap between germline ends came to 11 bases. The CDR3 sequence is 14 residues long. The CDR3: CASSQLKGRYEQYF. DNA for the CDR3: TGTGCCAGCAGCCAACTTAAGGGCCGCTACGAGCAGTACTTC.

In its sample, this clonotype was seen a few times. The chain combines TRBV12-3 or TRBV12-4 with TRBJ1-6; perhaps TRBD1 as D (5 bases). Trimming stripped 5 bases from V and 7 bases from J, with 12 bases between. This CDR3 is built from 14 residues. The CDR3 spells CASSRREYNSPLHF. CDR3 DNA sequence: TGTGCCAGCAGTCGCAGGGAGTACAATTCACCCCTCCACTTT.

This clonotype was observed a handful of times. V gene TRBV7-9 combines with J gene TRBJ1-4, with a possible D match to TRBD1 (6 bases). Germline CDR1 SEHNR, CDR2 FQNEAQ (reference sequence). Trimming took off 3 bases at V and 8 bases at J, with 13 bases between the two ends. The CDR3 totals 14 residues. CDR3 coding DNA: TGTGCCAGCAGCTTGGGGGGCTCGGAGGAAAAACTGTTTTTT. Translating it yields CASSLGGSEEKLFF. Full variable domain (outside the CDR3, taken from reference TRBV7-9 and TRBJ1-4): DTGVSQNPRHKITKRGQNVTFRCDPISEHNRLYWYRQTLGQGPEFLTYFQNEAQLEKSRLLSDRFSAERPKGSFSTLEIQRTEQGDSAMYLCASSLGGSEEKLFFGSGTQLSVL.

The V and J genes are TRBV27 and TRBJ1-2, with D uncertain. This CDR3 has 13 amino acids. From germline, CDR1 is MNHEY and CDR2 SMNVEV (reference sequence). Trimming took off 3 bases at V and 2 bases at J, with 7 bases between the two ends. Here the CDR3 reads CASSFGENYGYTF. CDR3 sequence (DNA): TGTGCCAGCAGTTTTGGGGAGAACTATGGCTACACCTTC.

The chain recombines TRBV28 with TRBJ1-1; unclear D gene. CDR3 length equals 13 residues. V was trimmed by 10 bases and J by 1 base, leaving 13 bases between them. Germline V gives CDR1 MDHEN, CDR2 SYDVKM. The CDR3 sequence: CATRARRNTEAFF. DNA of the CDR3: TGTGCCACCCGAGCGAGGAGGAACACTGAAGCTTTCTTT.

This clonotype came up a few times. V and J are TRBV20-1 and TRBJ2-5, with 9 bases identical to TRBD2. V lost 5 bases and J lost 1; bases outside the gene matches: 8. The CDR3 has 15 residues. Germline V gene sequence: CDR1 DFQATT, CDR2 SNEGSKA (reference sequence). DNA for the CDR3: TGCAGTGCTGGGGAAGCGGGGGGTCGCCAAGAGACCCAGTACTTC. As protein: CSAGEAGGRQETQYF.

This clonotype has a single count. The chain joins TRBV29-1 to TRBJ2-1; tentatively, D is TRBD2 (5 bases). From germline, CDR1 is SQVTM and CDR2 ANQGSEA. V lost 5 bases to trimming and J lost 3 bases, with 8 bases between them. There are 12 residues in the CDR3. The CDR3 nucleotides are TGCAGCGTTTCCCGGGACTACAATGAGCAGTTCTTC. It translates to CSVSRDYNEQFF.

In its sample, this clonotype was seen a few times. CDR3 amino acids: CASSPTSGITYNEQFF. In DNA form, the CDR3 reads TGTGCCAGCAGCCCGACTAGCGGTATCACCTACAATGAGCAGTTCTTC. The chain combines TRBV9 with TRBJ2-1, with 9 bases fitting TRBD2. V lost 4 bases and J lost 2; bases outside the gene matches: 7. Germline lookup yields CDR1 SGDLS and CDR2 YYNGEE. The CDR3 covers 16 residues.

This clonotype came up a few times. This could be a read error, since a much larger clone is one nucleotide away. In this CDR3 the conserved last residue, phenylalanine or tryptophan, is missing, so a read error is likely. V and J are TRBV28 and TRBJ2-2, with TRBD1 matching over 7 bases. The germline gives CDR1 MDHEN, CDR2 SYDVKM. This CDR3 spans 16 amino acids. With 6 bases clipped from V and 2 bases from J, the junction kept 9 bases outside the gene matches. The CDR3 loop is CASSGLGQRNTGELFL. CDR3 coding DNA: TGTGCCAGCAGCGGGCTGGGACAGAGAAACACCGGGGAGCTGTTTCTT.

The chain joins TRBV3-1 to TRBJ1-1, with D maybe TRBD1 (5 bases). The CDR3 length is 16 residues. V was pared by 2 bases and J by 0 bases, with 13 bases between. CDR1 and CDR2 from the germline V gene are LGHDT and YNNKEL (reference sequence). The chain's CDR3 is CASSQPSRAMNTEAFF. The CDR3 DNA follows: TGTGCCAGCAGCCAACCCTCCAGGGCCATGAACACTGAAGCTTTCTTT.